A selection of T cell receptor beta chains follows, all from one sample in a study of blood T cell repertoires in COVID-19. The table came from immunoSEQ multiplex PCR; TCRdb's copy has only in-frame clones and leaves some out. The table has around 86,000 clones, around 84% seen once. The sample consisted of peripheral blood. These receptors were taken from a human donor in a cohort sampled during active COVID-19. Each CDR3 is given with its conserved first and last residue. Each record gives: J gene, D gene, V gene, CDR3 protein. The D gene is left open where the match is weak.

J gene: TRBJ2-1; D gene: TRBD2; V gene: TRBV9; CDR3 protein: CASSVVASGSNEQFF
J gene: TRBJ1-4; D gene: -; V gene: TRBV2; CDR3 protein: CASGDTAREKLFF
J gene: TRBJ1-1; D gene: TRBD1; V gene: TRBV5-1; CDR3 protein: CASSSSDRGAAEAFF
J gene: TRBJ1-1; D gene: -; V gene: TRBV5-4; CDR3 protein: CASSRPDSEAFF
J gene: TRBJ1-5; D gene: -; V gene: TRBV19; CDR3 protein: CASSLIGGNQPQHF
J gene: TRBJ1-1; D gene: -; V gene: TRBV4-1; CDR3 protein: CASSRGLGRDMNTEAFF
J gene: TRBJ1-2; D gene: TRBD1; V gene: TRBV28; CDR3 protein: CASSFVATGADLYGYTF
J gene: TRBJ1-2; D gene: TRBD1; V gene: TRBV6-1; CDR3 protein: CASSEGTGGLLDYGYTF
J gene: TRBJ2-5; D gene: TRBD1; V gene: TRBV5-1; CDR3 protein: CASIRTGTGYQETQYF
J gene: TRBJ2-7; D gene: TRBD2; V gene: TRBV3-1/TRBV3-2; CDR3 protein: CASSQGSGGTSDF
J gene: TRBJ1-1; D gene: -; V gene: TRBV11-2; CDR3 protein: CASSLRLMNTEAFF
J gene: TRBJ2-7; D gene: TRBD1; V gene: TRBV27; CDR3 protein: CASSETGSSYEQYF
J gene: TRBJ2-7; D gene: -; V gene: TRBV6-2/TRBV6-3; CDR3 protein: CASSPAGRQNEQYF
J gene: TRBJ1-2; D gene: TRBD1; V gene: TRBV4-1; CDR3 protein: CASSPGQGALANYGYTF
J gene: TRBJ1-2; D gene: TRBD1; V gene: TRBV6-5; CDR3 protein: CASIGTGTNYGYTF
J gene: TRBJ2-7; D gene: -; V gene: TRBV3-1/TRBV3-2; CDR3 protein: CASSQADYEQYF
J gene: TRBJ2-3; D gene: TRBD2; V gene: TRBV27; CDR3 protein: CASSIKRGRADTQYF
J gene: TRBJ2-7; D gene: -; V gene: TRBV5-1; CDR3 protein: CASSLDPGYEQYF
J gene: TRBJ1-3; D gene: -; V gene: TRBV7-9; CDR3 protein: CASSTPDRSSGNTIYF
J gene: TRBJ2-2; D gene: -; V gene: TRBV18; CDR3 protein: CASSPGLETAGELFF
J gene: TRBJ2-3; D gene: -; V gene: TRBV5-1; CDR3 protein: CASSSGDSTDTQYF
J gene: TRBJ1-1; D gene: TRBD1; V gene: TRBV6-5; CDR3 protein: CASSYLGQGRVAEAFF
J gene: TRBJ2-7; D gene: -; V gene: TRBV7-3; CDR3 protein: CASSSQFYEQYF
J gene: TRBJ2-5; D gene: TRBD1; V gene: TRBV2; CDR3 protein: CASGTGREETQYF
J gene: TRBJ1-2; D gene: TRBD1; V gene: TRBV6-5; CDR3 protein: CASSINRGDYGYTF
J gene: TRBJ2-7; D gene: TRBD1; V gene: TRBV6-5; CDR3 protein: CASSSPRQGSYEQYF
J gene: TRBJ2-5; D gene: TRBD2; V gene: TRBV4-1; CDR3 protein: CASSQDASGGVGTQYF
J gene: TRBJ1-2; D gene: -; V gene: TRBV7-8; CDR3 protein: CASSFPANYGYTF
J gene: TRBJ2-3; D gene: TRBD2; V gene: TRBV29-1; CDR3 protein: CSVAGGPSTDTQYF
J gene: TRBJ1-2; D gene: TRBD1; V gene: TRBV5-1; CDR3 protein: CASSLTTGGDGYTF
J gene: TRBJ1-6; D gene: -; V gene: TRBV25-1; CDR3 protein: CASSGPLGVVNSPLHF
J gene: TRBJ1-6; D gene: -; V gene: TRBV9; CDR3 protein: CASSVGSGSYNSPLHF
J gene: TRBJ2-7; D gene: -; V gene: TRBV27; CDR3 protein: CASSRTSGGVNEQYF
J gene: TRBJ1-6; D gene: TRBD1; V gene: TRBV3-1/TRBV3-2; CDR3 protein: CASSSRDSSSYNSPLHF
J gene: TRBJ2-7; D gene: TRBD2; V gene: TRBV11-2; CDR3 protein: CASSLGASGSGEQYF
J gene: TRBJ2-5; D gene: -; V gene: TRBV11-2; CDR3 protein: CASSLSRDQETQYF
J gene: TRBJ1-1; D gene: -; V gene: TRBV3-1/TRBV3-2; CDR3 protein: CASSLWGENTEAFF
J gene: TRBJ1-5; D gene: TRBD1; V gene: TRBV6-6; CDR3 protein: CASRQGQSKQPQHF
J gene: TRBJ2-7; D gene: -; V gene: TRBV2; CDR3 protein: CASSAQDYEQYF
J gene: TRBJ2-1; D gene: TRBD2; V gene: TRBV10-2; CDR3 protein: CASRDYLNEQFF
J gene: TRBJ2-1; D gene: TRBD2; V gene: TRBV19; CDR3 protein: CASSIATSEPYNEQFF
J gene: TRBJ2-5; D gene: -; V gene: TRBV28; CDR3 protein: CASSLPTGPGETQYF
J gene: TRBJ1-1; D gene: TRBD1; V gene: TRBV29-1; CDR3 protein: CSAGTGINTEAFF
J gene: TRBJ1-4; D gene: -; V gene: TRBV28; CDR3 protein: CASSFPSGSTNEKLFF
J gene: TRBJ1-6; D gene: TRBD1; V gene: TRBV4-1; CDR3 protein: CASSPNPGQGNSPLHF
J gene: TRBJ1-1; D gene: -; V gene: TRBV5-4; CDR3 protein: CASTGDGTEAFF
J gene: TRBJ1-1; D gene: -; V gene: TRBV6-4; CDR3 protein: CASSPTRQGEAFF
J gene: TRBJ2-7; D gene: -; V gene: TRBV6-6; CDR3 protein: CASSYKGLTYEQYF
J gene: TRBJ1-1; D gene: -; V gene: TRBV5-1; CDR3 protein: CASSPLDTEEAFF
J gene: TRBJ1-2; D gene: -; V gene: TRBV20-1; CDR3 protein: CSARDKMGYTF
J gene: TRBJ1-2; D gene: -; V gene: TRBV3-1/TRBV3-2; CDR3 protein: CASSQEWGDYGYTF
J gene: TRBJ2-3; D gene: TRBD1; V gene: TRBV5-1; CDR3 protein: CASRGTGNADTQYF
J gene: TRBJ2-6; D gene: -; V gene: TRBV5-6; CDR3 protein: CASSLYGANVLTF
J gene: TRBJ2-7; D gene: TRBD1; V gene: TRBV14; CDR3 protein: CASSQVDRRGEQYF
J gene: TRBJ1-1; D gene: TRBD1; V gene: TRBV11-2; CDR3 protein: CASSLDRDRGLPNTEAFF
J gene: TRBJ1-5; D gene: -; V gene: TRBV5-8; CDR3 protein: CASSAGDYSNQPQHF
J gene: TRBJ1-2; D gene: TRBD1; V gene: TRBV10-3; CDR3 protein: CAISRTGVDGYTF
J gene: TRBJ2-5; D gene: -; V gene: TRBV30; CDR3 protein: CAWVVGGGKTQYF
J gene: TRBJ2-7; D gene: TRBD1; V gene: TRBV19; CDR3 protein: CASSSSTGVEQYF
J gene: TRBJ1-1; D gene: -; V gene: TRBV5-6; CDR3 protein: CASSSLTGSGTEAFF